Each of the 5 T cell receptor beta chains below was sequenced from the same sample in a study of blood T cell repertoires in COVID-19. TCRdb keeps only in-frame clones here, not all; method: immunoSEQ multiplex PCR. The sample has more than 200,000 clones, about nine tenths seen once; the top ten hold around 7%. Specimen: PBMCs or T cells enriched from blood (not recorded which). These receptor sequences come from a man aged 25 to 45 in a cohort exposed to, infected with or recovered from COVID-19 (not recorded which).

The chain employs TRBV10-1 and TRBJ1-4; no reliable D call. This CDR3 contains 12 residues. CDR1 and CDR2 from the germline V gene are WNHNN and SYGVQD (reference sequence). Trimming took 5 bases from V and 6 from J, leaving 7 bases between them. CDR3 nucleotide sequence: TGCGCCAGCAGTTCCTCCGATGAAAAACTGTTTTTT. Encoded protein: CASSSSDEKLFF.

Only one count was recorded for this clone. The chain recombines TRBV7-9 with TRBJ1-2; possibly TRBD1 for D (6 bases). This CDR3 spans 13 amino acids. V was shortened by 2 bases and J by 4 bases, with 8 bases between the two germline ends. CDR1 and CDR2 (germline): SEHNR, FQNEAQ (reference sequence). DNA for the CDR3: TGTGCCAGCAGCTTAATGGACAGCTATGGCTACACCTTC. Translated, it gives CASSLMDSYGYTF.

The chain joins TRBV6-5 to TRBJ2-7; weak D call: TRBD1 (6 bases). The V gene's germline CDR1 is MNHEY and CDR2 SVGAGI. The CDR3 spans 15 residues. V was trimmed by 7 bases and J by 6 bases, leaving 22 bases between them. CDR3 in amino acids: CASIGFGQGSFEQYF. CDR3 sequence (DNA): TGTGCCAGCATTGGTTTCGGCCAGGGGAGTTTCGAGCAGTACTTC.

The chain recombines TRBV4-1 with TRBJ1-6; D unclear. This CDR3 has 14 residues. Per germline, CDR1 MGHRA and CDR2 YSYEKL. V was shortened by 2 bases and J by 9 bases, with 11 bases between the two germline ends. The CDR3 reads CASSQRLQFSPLHF. DNA of the CDR3: TGCGCCAGCAGCCAACGTTTACAGTTTTCACCCCTCCACTTT.

In its sample, this clone was seen once. The rearrangement joins TRBV9 to TRBJ2-5, with TRBD1 matching over 8 bases. CDR1 SGDLS and CDR2 YYNGEE come from the germline V gene. V dropped 4 bases and J dropped 1; count of bases not matched to a gene: 3. The CDR3 loop spans 14 amino acids. CDR3 DNA sequence: TGTGCCAGCAGCTCCGGACAGGGCCAAGAGACCCAGTACTTC. As protein: CASSSGQGQETQYF.